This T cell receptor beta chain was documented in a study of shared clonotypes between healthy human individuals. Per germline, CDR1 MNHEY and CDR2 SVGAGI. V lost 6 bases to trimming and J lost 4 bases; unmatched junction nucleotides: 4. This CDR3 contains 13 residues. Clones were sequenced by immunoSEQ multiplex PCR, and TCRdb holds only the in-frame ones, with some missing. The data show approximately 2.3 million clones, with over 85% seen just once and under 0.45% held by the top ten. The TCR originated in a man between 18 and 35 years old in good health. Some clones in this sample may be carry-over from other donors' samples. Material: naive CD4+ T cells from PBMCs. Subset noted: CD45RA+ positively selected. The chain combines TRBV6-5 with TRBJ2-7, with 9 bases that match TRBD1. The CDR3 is CASSRTGVYEQYF. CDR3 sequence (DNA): TGTGCCAGCAGCCGGACAGGGGTTTACGAGCAGTACTTC.